Here is one TCR beta chain with its context. This specimen belongs to a study of blood T cell repertoires in COVID-19. As handled by the study authors: Amplification of reference gene primers was used by the study to estimate nucleated cell counts. Method: immunoSEQ multiplex PCR; TCRdb's copy keeps in-frame clones and lacks some. V and J calls plus clone size are reproduced from that table; the DNA served to infer D and trimming. The sample comprises about 120,000 clones, 75% to 90% of which are singletons, and 25% to 30% rests with the top ten. The sequence derives from a man aged 65-85 years with active or convalescent COVID-19. Material: peripheral blood.

This chain's CDR3 is CASSYLAETYEQYF. DNA of the CDR3: TGTGCCAGCAGTTATCTCGCGGAGACCTACGAGCAGTACTTC. The V and J genes are TRBV7-9 and TRBJ2-7; the D is unclear. Trimming took off 6 bases at V and 2 bases at J, with 14 bases between the two ends. Germline V lookup: CDR1 SEHNR, CDR2 FQNEAQ (reference sequence). The CDR3 totals 14 residues.